This T cell receptor beta chain was captured in a study of post-analysis software for immune sequencing data. About the study: There were relapsing-remitting, secondary progressive and progressive-relapsing multiple sclerosis among the disease courses included.

The TCR beta cDNA libraries contained unique molecular identifiers. Out of roughly 0.85 to 11 million T cells, a few hundred thousand cDNA molecules were generated. TCRdb reprocessed the PCR reads via MiXCR and lists one record per CDR3 protein. The sample consists of about 400,000 distinct CDR3 sequences, roughly 36% of them appearing once. Study-wide findings and caveats: There was significantly lower normalized Chao1 diversity in multiple sclerosis patients than in controls. TRBV5-6, TRBV5-1 and TRBV20-1 were among about 5 TRBV segments more frequent in patients than controls.

This clonotype was seen once. The antigen remains unidentified. The CDR3 totals 14 residues. Germline CDR1 and CDR2: SGHTA and FQGTGA. Trimming took off 2 bases at V and 3 bases at J, with 11 bases between the two ends. This TCR came from a girl aged 5-17 years with multiple sclerosis. The source material was blood. This chain links TRBV7-3 with TRBJ2-7; D is undetermined. CDR3 sequence: CASSLGAGHYEQYF. The CDR3 bases are TGTGCCAGCAGCTTAGGAGCAGGCCACTACGAGCAGTACTTC.